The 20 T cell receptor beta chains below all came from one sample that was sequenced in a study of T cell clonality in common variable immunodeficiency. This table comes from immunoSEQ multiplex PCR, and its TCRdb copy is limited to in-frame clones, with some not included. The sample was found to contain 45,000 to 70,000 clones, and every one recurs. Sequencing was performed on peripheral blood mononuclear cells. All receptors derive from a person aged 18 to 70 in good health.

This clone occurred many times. The CDR3 protein is CSARSRGSSYNSPLHF. CDR3 bases read: TGCAGTGCTAGATCGCGCGGGTCTTCCTATAATTCACCC. V and J are TRBV20-1 and TRBJ1-6; no reliable D call. The read stops 3 residues short of the end of the CDR3; the missing end is completed from the germline J gene. The CDR3 covers 16 residues. V gave up 2 bases and J gave up 1 base, with 12 bases separating them. CDR1 DFQATT and CDR2 SNEGSKA come from the germline V gene (reference sequence).

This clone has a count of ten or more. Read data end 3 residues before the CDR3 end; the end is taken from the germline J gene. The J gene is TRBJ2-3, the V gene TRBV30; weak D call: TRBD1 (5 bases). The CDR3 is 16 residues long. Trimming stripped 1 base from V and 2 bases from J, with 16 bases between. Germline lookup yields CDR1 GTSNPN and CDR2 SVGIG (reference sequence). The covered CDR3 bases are TGTGCCTGGAGTGCTACAGGAACTGGAGACACAGATACG. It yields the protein CAWSATGTGDTDT. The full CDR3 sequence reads CAWSATGTGDTDTQYF.

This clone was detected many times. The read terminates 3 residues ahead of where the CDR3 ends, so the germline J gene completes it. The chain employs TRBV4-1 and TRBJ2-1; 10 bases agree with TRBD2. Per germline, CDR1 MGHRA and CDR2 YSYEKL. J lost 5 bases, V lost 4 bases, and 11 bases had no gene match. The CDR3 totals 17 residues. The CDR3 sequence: CASSPKVSGRDNNEQFF. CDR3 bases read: TGCGCCAGCAGCCCAAAGGTGAGCGGGAGGGATAACAATGAG.

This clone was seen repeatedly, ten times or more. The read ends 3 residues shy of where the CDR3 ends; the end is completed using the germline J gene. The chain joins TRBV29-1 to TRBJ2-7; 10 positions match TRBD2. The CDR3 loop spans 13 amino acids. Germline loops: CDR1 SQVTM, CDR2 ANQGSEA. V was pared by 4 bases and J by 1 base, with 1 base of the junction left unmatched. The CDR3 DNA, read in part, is TGCAGCGTTGTACTAGCGGGATCCTACGAG. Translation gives CSVVLAGSYE. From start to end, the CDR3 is CSVVLAGSYEQYF.

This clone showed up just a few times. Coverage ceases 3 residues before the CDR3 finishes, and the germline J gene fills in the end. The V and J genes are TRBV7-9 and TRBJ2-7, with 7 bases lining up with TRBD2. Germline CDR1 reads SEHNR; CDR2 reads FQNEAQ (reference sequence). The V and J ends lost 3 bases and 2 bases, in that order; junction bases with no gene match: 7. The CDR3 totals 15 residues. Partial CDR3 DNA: TGTGCCAGCAGCTTTCTAGCGGAGCAGCCCTACGAG. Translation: CASSFLAEQPYE. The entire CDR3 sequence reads CASSFLAEQPYEQYF.

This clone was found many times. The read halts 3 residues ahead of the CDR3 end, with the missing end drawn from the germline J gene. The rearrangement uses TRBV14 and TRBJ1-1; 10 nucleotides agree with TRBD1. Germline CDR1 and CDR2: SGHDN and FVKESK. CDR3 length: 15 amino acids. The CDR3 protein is CASSQRTGTGVRAFF. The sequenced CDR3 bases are TGTGCCAGCAGCCAGAGAACCGGGACAGGGGTGCGA. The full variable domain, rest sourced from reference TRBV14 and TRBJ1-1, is EAGVTQFPSHSVIEKGQTVTLRCDPISGHDNLYWYRRVMGKEIKFLLHFVKESKQDESGMPNNRFLAERTGGTYSTLKVQPAELEDSGVYFCASSQRTGTGVRAFFGQGTRLTVV.

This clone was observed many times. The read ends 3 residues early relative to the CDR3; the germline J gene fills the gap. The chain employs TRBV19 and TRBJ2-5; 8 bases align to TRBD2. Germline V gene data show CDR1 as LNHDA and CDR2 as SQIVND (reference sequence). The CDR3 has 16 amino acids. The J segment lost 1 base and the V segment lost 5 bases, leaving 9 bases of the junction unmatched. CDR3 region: CASSPRIAGSQETQYF. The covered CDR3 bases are TGTGCCAGTAGTCCCCGAATAGCGGGGAGCCAAGAGACC. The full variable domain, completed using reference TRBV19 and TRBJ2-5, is DGGITQSPKYLFRKEGQNVTLSCEQNLNHDAMYWYRQDPGQGLRLIYYSQIVNDFQKGDIAEGYSVSREKKESFPLTVTSAQKNPTAFYLCASSPRIAGSQETQYFGPGTRLLVL.

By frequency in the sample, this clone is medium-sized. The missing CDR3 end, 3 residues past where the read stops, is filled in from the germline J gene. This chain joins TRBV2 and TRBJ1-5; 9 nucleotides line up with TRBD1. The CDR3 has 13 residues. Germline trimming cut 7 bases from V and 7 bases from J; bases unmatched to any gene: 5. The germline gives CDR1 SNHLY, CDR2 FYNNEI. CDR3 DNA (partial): TGTGCCAGCACAGGGACAGGGTGGCAGCCC. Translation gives CASTGTGWQP. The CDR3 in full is CASTGTGWQPQHF.

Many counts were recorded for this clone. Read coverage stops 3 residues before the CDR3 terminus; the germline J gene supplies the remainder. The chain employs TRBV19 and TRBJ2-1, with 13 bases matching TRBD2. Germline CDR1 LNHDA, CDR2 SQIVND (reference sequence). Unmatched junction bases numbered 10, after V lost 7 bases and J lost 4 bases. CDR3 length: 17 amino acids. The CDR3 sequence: CASTHSGLAGIYNEQFF. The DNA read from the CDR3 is TGTGCCAGTACACATTCGGGACTAGCGGGGATTTACAATGAG.

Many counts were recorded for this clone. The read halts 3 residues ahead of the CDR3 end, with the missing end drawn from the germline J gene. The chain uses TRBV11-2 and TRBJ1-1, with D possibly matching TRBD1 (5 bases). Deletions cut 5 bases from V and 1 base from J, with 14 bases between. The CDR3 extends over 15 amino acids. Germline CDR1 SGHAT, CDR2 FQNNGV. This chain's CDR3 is CASSRTGVPNTEAFF. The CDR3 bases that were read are TGTGCCAGCAGCCGTACGGGGGTCCCGAACACTGAA.

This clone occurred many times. Partial CDR3 DNA: TGCGCCAGCAGCCTCTTGGACAGGGGCTGGGGGGAG. Amino acid sequence: CASSLLDRGWGE. Given in full, the CDR3 is CASSLLDRGWGELFF. V and J are TRBV5-1 and TRBJ2-2, with 9 bases identical to TRBD1. The read ends 3 residues before the CDR3 terminus; that terminus is restored from the germline J gene. This CDR3 is built from 15 residues. V lost 4 bases to trimming and J lost 8 bases; unmatched junction nucleotides: 9. Germline CDR1 is SGHRS and CDR2 is YFSETQ.

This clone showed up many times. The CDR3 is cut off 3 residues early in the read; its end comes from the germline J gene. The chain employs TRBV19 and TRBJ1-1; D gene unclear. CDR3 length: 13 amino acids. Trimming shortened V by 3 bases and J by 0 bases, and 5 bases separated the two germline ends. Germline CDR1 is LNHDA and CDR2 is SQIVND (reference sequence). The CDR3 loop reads CASSIVVNTEAFF. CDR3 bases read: TGTGCCAGTAGTATCGTAGTGAACACTGAA.

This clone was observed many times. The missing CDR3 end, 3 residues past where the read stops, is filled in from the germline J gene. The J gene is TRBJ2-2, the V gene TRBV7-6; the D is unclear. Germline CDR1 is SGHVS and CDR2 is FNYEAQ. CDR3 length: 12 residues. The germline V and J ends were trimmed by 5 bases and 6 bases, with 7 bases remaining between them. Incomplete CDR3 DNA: TGTGCCAGCAGCCCCCCTTCCGGGGAG. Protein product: CASSPPSGE. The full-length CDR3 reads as CASSPPSGELFF.

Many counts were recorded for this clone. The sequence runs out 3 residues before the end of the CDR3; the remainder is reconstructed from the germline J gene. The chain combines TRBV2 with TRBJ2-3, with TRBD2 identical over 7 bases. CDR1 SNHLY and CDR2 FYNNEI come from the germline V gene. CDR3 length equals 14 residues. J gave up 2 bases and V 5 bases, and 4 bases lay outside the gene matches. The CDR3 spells CASSKGLNTDTQYF. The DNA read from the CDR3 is TGTGCCAGCAGTAAGGGACTAAACACAGATACG.

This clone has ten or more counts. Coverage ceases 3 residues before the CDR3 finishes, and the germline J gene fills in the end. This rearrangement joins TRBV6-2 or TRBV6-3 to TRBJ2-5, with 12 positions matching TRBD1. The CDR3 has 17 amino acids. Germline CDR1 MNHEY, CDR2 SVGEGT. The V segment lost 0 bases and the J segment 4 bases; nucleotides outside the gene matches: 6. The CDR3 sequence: CASSYSRDRGRGETQYF. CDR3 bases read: TGTGCCAGCAGTTACTCGCGGGACAGGGGGCGCGGAGAGACC.

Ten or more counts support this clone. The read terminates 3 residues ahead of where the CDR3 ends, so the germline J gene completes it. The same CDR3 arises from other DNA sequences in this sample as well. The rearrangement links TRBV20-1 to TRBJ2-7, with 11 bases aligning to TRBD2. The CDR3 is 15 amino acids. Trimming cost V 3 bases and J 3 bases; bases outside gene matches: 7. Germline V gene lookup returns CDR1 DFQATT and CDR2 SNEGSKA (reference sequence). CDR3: CSARDLAGGLYEQYF. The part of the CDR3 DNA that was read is TGCAGTGCTAGGGATCTAGCGGGAGGTCTCTACGAG.

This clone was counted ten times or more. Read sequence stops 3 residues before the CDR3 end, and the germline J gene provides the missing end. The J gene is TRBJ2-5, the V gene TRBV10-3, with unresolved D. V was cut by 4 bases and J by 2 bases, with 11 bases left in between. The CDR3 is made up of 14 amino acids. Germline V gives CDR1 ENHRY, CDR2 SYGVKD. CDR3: CAISAMAGQETQYF. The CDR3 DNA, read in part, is TGTGCCATCAGTGCAATGGCAGGACAAGAGACC.

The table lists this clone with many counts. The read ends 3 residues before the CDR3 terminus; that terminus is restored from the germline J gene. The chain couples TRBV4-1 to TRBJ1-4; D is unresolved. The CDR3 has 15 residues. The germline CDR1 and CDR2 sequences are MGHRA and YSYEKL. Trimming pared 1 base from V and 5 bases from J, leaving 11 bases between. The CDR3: CASSQVFSQNEKLFF. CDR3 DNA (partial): TGCGCCAGCAGCCAAGTTTTCAGTCAGAATGAAAAA.

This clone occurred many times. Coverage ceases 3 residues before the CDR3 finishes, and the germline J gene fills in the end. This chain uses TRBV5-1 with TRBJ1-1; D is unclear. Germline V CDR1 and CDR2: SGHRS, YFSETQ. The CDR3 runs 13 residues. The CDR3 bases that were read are TGCGCCAGCAGCTTAGACTACTTAAACGAA. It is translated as CASSLDYLNE. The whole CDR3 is CASSLDYLNEAFF.

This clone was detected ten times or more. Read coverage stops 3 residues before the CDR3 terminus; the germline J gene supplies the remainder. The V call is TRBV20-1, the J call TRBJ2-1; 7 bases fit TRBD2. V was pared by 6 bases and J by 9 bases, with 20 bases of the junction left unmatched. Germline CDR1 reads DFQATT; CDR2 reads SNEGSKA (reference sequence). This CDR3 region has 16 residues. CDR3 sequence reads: CSAPWPLADDSGEQFF. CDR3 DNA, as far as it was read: TGCAGTGCCCCATGGCCCCTAGCGGACGATTCGGGTGAG.